Below, 14 T cell receptor beta chains from the same sample are listed, as sequenced in a study of OX40 agonist ivuxolimab in advanced cancers. The library came from the immunoSEQ multiplex PCR assay. TCRdb holds this immuneACCESS table with in-frame rearrangements only. Some clones are missing; in checked studies, unresolved V genes explain under half, and the rest has no known cause. Recorded for this sample are about 73,000 clones; 90% of them occurred a single time. 10% to 11% of the sample lies in the top ten. This specimen was CD4+ or CD8+ T cells sorted from blood, taken in a trial of the OX40 agonist ivuxolimab. The receptors shown here come from an adult with an advanced solid tumor such as melanoma, head and neck, liver or kidney cancer.

This chain links TRBV16 with TRBJ2-7; D is ambiguous. Germline-derived CDR1 and CDR2 are KGHSY and FQNENV. Trimming left V 0 bases short and J 5 bases short, with 2 bases between. This CDR3 is 11 amino acids long. The CDR3 nucleotides are TGTGCCAGCAGCCAATCGGACGAGCAGTACTTC. It encodes CASSQSDEQYF.

The rearrangement uses TRBV15 and TRBJ2-3; 10 bases map to TRBD2. The CDR3 has 16 amino acids. V lost 5 bases, J lost 2 bases, and 7 bases stayed unmatched. Looked up from germline, CDR1 is LNHNV and CDR2 is YYDKDF (reference sequence). Here the CDR3 DNA reads TGTGCCACCAGCTATTCACTAGCGGGGAACACAGATACGCAGTATTTT. This codes for CATSYSLAGNTDTQYF.

V and J are TRBV7-9 and TRBJ1-1; D perhaps matches TRBD1 (6 bases). Germline CDR1 is SEHNR and CDR2 is FQNEAQ (reference sequence). The V and J ends lost 10 bases and 0 bases respectively, with 18 bases between them. The CDR3 has 15 residues. In nucleotides, the CDR3 is TGTGCCACCAACAGGGAGGGGGGATTGAACACTGAAGCTTTCTTT. It specifies CATNREGGLNTEAFF.

The chain has TRBV5-1 and TRBJ2-7, with 11 bases that match TRBD2. The CDR3 runs to 14 residues. Trimming cost V 7 bases and J 1 base; bases outside gene matches: 4. CDR1 SGHRS and CDR2 YFSETQ come from the germline V gene. The DNA for the CDR3 is TGCGCCAGCTCAACTAGCGGGAGTTCCTACGAGCAGTACTTC. Translating gives CASSTSGSSYEQYF.

The chain uses TRBV7-3 and TRBJ1-3; D possibly corresponds to TRBD1 (6 bases). The length of the CDR3 is 14 residues. Per the germline V gene, CDR1 is SGHTA and CDR2 is FQGTGA. Trimming shortened V by 6 bases and J by 1 base, and 10 bases separated the two germline ends. CDR3 sequence reads: CASSQGTSGNTIYF. CDR3 nucleotides: TGTGCCAGCAGTCAAGGGACATCTGGAAACACCATATATTTT.

The chain employs TRBV6-1 and TRBJ2-1, with 7 positions matching TRBD1. From germline, CDR1 is MNHNS and CDR2 SASEGT. The CDR3 consists of 11 residues. Germline trimming cut 7 bases from V and 10 bases from J; bases unmatched to any gene: 4. The CDR3 protein is CASIRTGEQFF. The CDR3 DNA follows: TGTGCCAGCATACGGACAGGCGAGCAGTTCTTC.

Here the CDR3 reads CASSPGRLNTEAFF. The CDR3 DNA is TGTGCCAGCAGTCCCGGTCGATTGAACACTGAAGCTTTCTTT. This chain joins TRBV27 and TRBJ1-1; D unclear. The CDR3 extends over 14 amino acids. Germline values: CDR1 MNHEY, CDR2 SMNVEV (reference sequence). The V gene lost 5 bases and the J gene lost 0 bases, with 10 bases spanning the gap.

The rearrangement joins TRBV5-1 to TRBJ1-2, with 11 positions matching TRBD1. CDR3 size: 16 residues. Trimming removed 4 bases from V and 5 bases from J; junction bases left unmatched: 10. Germline V gives CDR1 SGHRS, CDR2 YFSETQ. CDR3 coding DNA: TGCGCCAGCAGCAGCACCGGACAGGGGGCGTTTTATGGCTACACCTTC. Translating it yields CASSSTGQGAFYGYTF.

The J gene is TRBJ2-5, the V gene TRBV5-1, with 8 nucleotides matching TRBD2. Germline lookup yields CDR1 SGHRS and CDR2 YFSETQ. V trimming: 0 bases; J trimming: 5 bases; junction bases outside the gene matches: 9. The CDR3 covers 16 residues. CDR3 in DNA: TGCGCCAGCAGCTTGGACCCGGGGGGGCCACACGAGACCCAGTACTTC. Translated, it gives CASSLDPGGPHETQYF.

CDR3 DNA sequence: TGTGCCAGCAGTTTTCCCGTCGGGGGGGCGATCTATGGCTACACCTTC. Translating gives CASSFPVGGAIYGYTF. The genes are TRBV28 and TRBJ1-2, with D perhaps TRBD1 (6 bases). Between the trimmed V and J ends, which lost 3 bases and 4 bases, there was a span of 18 bases. Looked up from germline, CDR1 is MDHEN and CDR2 is SYDVKM. CDR3 length equals 16 residues.

This sequence joins TRBV4-1 and TRBJ2-7; TRBD1 is a possible D gene (6 bases). The CDR3 spans 15 residues. Trimming took off 10 bases at V and 2 bases at J, with 21 bases between the two ends. The V gene's germline CDR1 is MGHRA and CDR2 YSYEKL. The CDR3 here is CATSLSQGNAYEQYF. CDR3 sequence (DNA): TGCGCCACCTCTCTTTCACAGGGTAATGCCTACGAGCAGTACTTC.

The rearrangement joins TRBV5-6 to TRBJ2-2, with D uncertain. The CDR3 is 16 amino acids. Trimming left V 0 bases short and J 3 bases short, with 12 bases between. Germline V gene lookup returns CDR1 SGHDT and CDR2 YYEEEE. The CDR3 nucleotides are TGTGCCAGCAGCTTGGCTGGTGGGGTCGACACCGGGGAGCTGTTTTTT. Protein sequence: CASSLAGGVDTGELFF. Looking up the rest from reference TRBV5-6 and TRBJ2-2 gives the full variable domain: DAGVTQSPTHLIKTRGQQVTLRCSPKSGHDTVSWYQQALGQGPQFIFQYYEEEERQRGNFPDRFSGHQFPNYSSELNVNALLLGDSALYLCASSLAGGVDTGELFFGEGSRLTVL.

This chain joins TRBV5-6 and TRBJ2-7, with D uncertain. Trimming left V 2 bases short and J 3 bases short, with 9 bases between. The CDR3 totals 13 residues. Germline V gene sequence: CDR1 SGHDT, CDR2 YYEEEE. The CDR3 region is CASSFAGLYEQYF. CDR3 nucleotides: TGTGCCAGCAGCTTTGCAGGCCTCTACGAGCAGTACTTC.

The V and J genes are TRBV14 and TRBJ2-7; unclear D gene. The CDR3 spans 11 residues. Germline-derived CDR1 and CDR2 are SGHDN and FVKESK. V was clipped by 5 bases and J by 6 bases, with 8 bases between them. The DNA for the CDR3 is TGTGCCAGCAGCTCTGTCTCCGAGCAGTACTTC. It yields the protein CASSSVSEQYF.